Presented here are 19 T cell receptor beta chains from one specimen sequenced in a study of tissue T cells after allogeneic stem cell transplantation. As to time point: mouse harvest day 14 after allogeneic transplant. Mouse grafts combined 10^7 T-cell-depleted bone marrow cells with 10^6 splenic CD5+ T cells. Assay: immunoSEQ multiplex PCR; the TCRdb copy retains only in-frame clones and omits some. The table has a few thousand clones, approximately 50% seen once. The sequencing input was gut tissue. The receptors derive from a female BALB/c mouse given C57BL/6 T cells with graft-versus-host disease after an allogeneic hematopoietic cell transplant.

With respect to this clone: Genes and germline come from the mouse. Read data end 1 residue before the CDR3 end; the end is taken from the germline J gene. The gene calls are TRBV3 and TRBJ2-7; TRBD2 matches 8 bases. The CDR3 contains 15 residues. The V segment lost 0 bases and the J segment 4 bases; nucleotides outside the gene matches: 5. Germline V gene sequence: CDR1 SNHLY, CDR2 FYNGKV (reference sequence). The CDR3 reads CASSLAWGATYEQYF. The sequenced part of the CDR3 DNA is TGTGCCAGCAGCTTAGCCTGGGGGGCCACTTATGAACAGTAC.

This clone was seen more than once but under ten times. The germline and genes are mouse ones. The read terminates 1 residue before the CDR3 end, so the remaining end is supplied by the germline J gene. The chain employs TRBV3 and TRBJ1-4; D is uncertain. CDR3 size: 14 residues. Germline CDR1 reads SNHLY; CDR2 reads FYNGKV (reference sequence). V was cut by 5 bases and J by 1 base, with 8 bases left in between. The CDR3 loop is CASSPDNSNERLFF. The DNA read from the CDR3 is TGTGCCAGCAGCCCCGACAATTCCAACGAAAGATTATTT.

About this clone: The gene names here belong to mouse. The CDR3 end falls 1 residue outside the read, so it is completed with the germline J gene. The chain is built from TRBV12-1 and TRBJ1-3; a possible D gene is TRBD1 (5 bases). CDR1 SGHSN and CDR2 HYEKVE come from the germline V gene. CDR3 size: 15 residues. With 0 bases removed from V and 0 bases from J, the gap between germline ends came to 8 bases. The CDR3 here is CASSLDSNSGNTLYF. The covered CDR3 bases are TGTGCCAGCTCTCTCGACAGTAATTCTGGAAATACGCTCTAT.

This clone is judged medium-sized. Genes and germline are mouse. The CDR3 end falls 1 residue outside the read, so it is completed with the germline J gene. The chain carries TRBV12-2 and TRBJ2-2; 10 positions match TRBD2. The CDR3 is made up of 15 amino acids. V dropped 6 bases and J dropped 1; count of bases not matched to a gene: 4. In germline, CDR1 is SGHLS, CDR2 HYDKME. CDR3 protein: CASLTGGGNTGQLYF. The sequenced CDR3 bases are TGTGCCAGCCTCACTGGGGGGGGAAACACCGGGCAGCTCTAC.

Worth noting for this clone: Only one base separates this from a far larger clonotype, so it likely reflects a read error. Gene names are the mouse ones. The CDR3 bases that were read are TGTGCCAGCAGTAAGGCGGGACAGGGGCACGACAGATTATTT. It translates to CASSKAGQGHDRLF. The full CDR3 sequence reads CASSKAGQGHDRLFF. The rearrangement joins TRBV19 to TRBJ1-4, with 10 bases fitting TRBD1. With the read ending 1 residue before the CDR3 end, the germline J gene is used to fill in that end. This CDR3 is 15 amino acids long. Looked up from germline, CDR1 is FNHDT and CDR2 is SITEND (reference sequence).

This clone came up a few times. Mouse gene names and germline throughout. The read ends 1 residue shy of where the CDR3 ends; the end is completed using the germline J gene. The genes are TRBV26 and TRBJ1-1; D is perhaps TRBD1 (5 bases). Deletions cut 3 bases from V and 5 bases from J, with 7 bases between. CDR1 and CDR2 from the germline V gene are KGHPV and FQNQEV (reference sequence). CDR3 size: 12 residues. The CDR3 loop reads CASSLRQTEVFF. Partial CDR3 DNA: TGTGCCAGCAGTCTAAGACAGACAGAAGTCTTC.

Regarding this clone: These gene names are mouse names. Read coverage stops 1 residue before the CDR3 terminus; the germline J gene supplies the remainder. V gene TRBV26 combines with J gene TRBJ2-7; D gene ambiguous. Per germline, CDR1 KGHPV and CDR2 FQNQEV (reference sequence). Trimming took off 2 bases at V and 1 base at J, with 3 bases between the two ends. The CDR3 contains 12 residues. The covered CDR3 bases are TGTGCCAGCAGTCTGACATCCTATGAACAGTAC. Its translation: CASSLTSYEQY. The whole CDR3 region reads CASSLTSYEQYF.

This clone was counted between two and nine times. Genes and germline come from the mouse. The CDR3 goes on 1 residue after the read ends, and that part is filled in from the germline J gene. The chain recombines TRBV12-2 with TRBJ2-5; D possibly corresponds to TRBD1 (5 bases). Germline lookup yields CDR1 SGHLS and CDR2 HYDKME. The CDR3 runs 14 residues. V was trimmed by 2 bases and J by 0 bases, leaving 8 bases between them. CDR3 protein: CASSPDSNQDTQYF. CDR3 bases read: TGTGCCAGCTCTCCCGACAGTAACCAAGACACCCAGTAC.

This clone is large within its sample. Gene names and germline refer to mouse. The DNA ends 1 residue before the CDR3 does, and the rest of the CDR3 is filled in from the germline J gene. The V gene is TRBV29, the J gene TRBJ1-1, with D unresolved. Germline CDR1 and CDR2: MSHET and SYDVDS. The CDR3 contains 13 residues. Trimming removed 2 bases from V and 1 base from J, with 5 bases in between. CDR3 bases read: TGTGCTAGCAGTTTAACAAGAAACACAGAAGTCTTC. Translating gives CASSLTRNTEVF. The full-length CDR3 reads as CASSLTRNTEVFF. The whole variable domain, filled in from reference TRBV29 and TRBJ1-1, reads DMKVTQMPRYLIKRMGENVLLECGQDMSHETMYWYRQDPGLGLQLIYISYDVDSNSEGDIPKGYRVSRKKREHFSLILDSAKTNQTSVYFCASSLTRNTEVFFGKGTRLTVV.

Concerning this clone itself: Mouse gene names and germline throughout. With the read ending 1 residue before the CDR3 end, the germline J gene is used to fill in that end. This sample also contains other DNA sequences that code for the same CDR3. V usage is TRBV26 and J usage is TRBJ1-1; D gene uncertain. This CDR3 contains 13 residues. In germline, CDR1 is KGHPV, CDR2 FQNQEV (reference sequence). V lost 4 bases, J lost 0 bases, and 6 bases lay in between. CDR3: CASSPQANTEVFF. The DNA read from the CDR3 is TGTGCCAGCAGTCCACAAGCAAACACAGAAGTCTTC.

By its share, this clone is medium-sized. The genes are named according to mouse. The read finishes 1 residue shy of the CDR3 end, and the germline J gene is used to complete it. This chain joins TRBV23 and TRBJ2-1; the table's D gene call, TRBD1, was not cross checked with the DNA. The CDR3 covers 13 residues. Per the germline V gene, CDR1 is KGHTA and CDR2 is FQNQQP. CDR3 bases read: TGCTCCAGCAGTCCACAGGGTGGGGCTGAGCAGTTC. As protein: CSSSPQGGAEQF. The whole CDR3 region reads CSSSPQGGAEQFF.

About this clone itself: These gene names are mouse names. The DNA ends 1 residue before the CDR3 does, and the rest of the CDR3 is filled in from the germline J gene. The chain links TRBV4 to TRBJ2-2; TRBD1 aligns across 10 bases. The germline V gene encodes CDR1 LGHDT and CDR2 YNNKQL (reference sequence). The V and J ends lost 5 bases and 5 bases, in that order; junction bases with no gene match: 2. The CDR3 runs to 14 residues. The part of the CDR3 DNA that was read is TGTGCCAGCAGCAAGGGACAGGGGACCGGGCAGCTCTAC. Translation gives CASSKGQGTGQLY. The complete CDR3 sequence is CASSKGQGTGQLYF. Using reference TRBV4 and TRBJ2-2 for the parts outside the CDR3, the full variable domain is ETAVFQTPNYHVTQVGNEVSFNCKQTLGHDTMYWYKQDSKKLLKIMFSYNNKQLIVNETVPRRFSPQSSDKAHLNLRIKSVEPEDSAVYLCASSKGQGTGQLYFGEGSKLTVL.

With regard to this clone: The gene symbols are mouse symbols. The read stops 1 residue short of the end of the CDR3; the missing end is completed from the germline J gene. The chain combines TRBV29 with TRBJ2-2; tentative D call: TRBD1 (6 bases). V was trimmed by 8 bases and J by 3 bases, leaving 10 bases between them. Germline CDR1 and CDR2: MSHET and SYDVDS. CDR3 length: 13 amino acids. The CDR3 sequence is CASESGDTGQLYF. The sequenced CDR3 bases are TGTGCTAGCGAATCAGGGGACACCGGGCAGCTCTAC.

For this clone: Gene names are the mouse ones. The read halts 1 residue ahead of the CDR3 end, with the missing end drawn from the germline J gene. The rearrangement joins TRBV26 to TRBJ2-5; no clear D gene. Trimming removed 6 bases at V and 2 bases at J, with 12 bases between. CDR1 KGHPV and CDR2 FQNQEV come from the germline V gene (reference sequence). The CDR3 spans 14 residues. The CDR3 protein is CASSPGAGQDTQYF. The CDR3 bases that were read are TGTGCCAGCAGCCCCGGAGCGGGCCAAGACACCCAGTAC.

A note on this clone: The listed genes are named as in mouse. The CDR3 end falls 1 residue outside the read, so it is completed with the germline J gene. The chain combines TRBV17 with TRBJ2-7, with a possible D match to TRBD2 (6 bases). Germline assignment: CDR1 MNHDT and CDR2 YYDKIL. The CDR3 contains 15 residues. V dropped 1 base and J dropped 0 bases, with 10 bases sitting between them. The CDR3 reads CASSRGLGSSYEQYF. CDR3 DNA, as far as it was read: TGTGCTAGCAGTAGAGGGCTGGGGAGCTCCTATGAACAGTAC.

Comments on this clone: The listed genes are named as in mouse. From the germline J gene comes the end of the CDR3, since the read stops 1 residue before it. The V gene is TRBV26, the J gene TRBJ1-1; 7 bases are a match to TRBD1. From germline, CDR1 is KGHPV and CDR2 FQNQEV (reference sequence). There are 13 residues in the CDR3. J gave up 3 bases and V 4 bases, and 2 bases lay outside the gene matches. The CDR3 loop reads CASSRTGYTEVFF. Incomplete CDR3 DNA: TGTGCCAGCAGTCGGACAGGTTACACAGAAGTCTTC.

This clone occurred a few times. Mouse germline and gene names are used. The read terminates 1 residue ahead of where the CDR3 ends, so the germline J gene completes it. This chain connects TRBV12-1 to TRBJ1-5; TRBD1 might be the D (5 bases). The CDR3 runs to 16 residues. The ends were cut back, 3 bases at V and 2 bases at J, with 16 bases in the middle. Germline V CDR1 and CDR2: SGHSN, HYEKVE. The sequenced CDR3 bases are TGTGCCAGCTCTACATCGGGACCGTGGGACAACCAGGCTCCGCTT. Residues: CASSTSGPWDNQAPL. The full CDR3 protein is CASSTSGPWDNQAPLF.

Details on this clone: Germline and genes: mouse. The missing CDR3 end, 1 residue past where the read stops, is filled in from the germline J gene. The V gene is TRBV13-3, the J gene TRBJ2-1; TRBD2 matches 13 bases. Germline V lookup: CDR1 NNHDY, CDR2 SYVADS. V was clipped by 5 bases and J by 6 bases; unmatched bases: 5. The CDR3 is made up of 15 amino acids. Incomplete CDR3 DNA: TGTGCCAGCAGGATAGGGGACTGGGGGGGTGCTGAGCAGTTC. Its protein is CASRIGDWGGAEQF. The entire CDR3 is CASRIGDWGGAEQFF.

About this clone itself: The germline and genes are mouse ones. The observed sequence ends 1 residue before the CDR3 terminus, with the missing tail filled in from the germline J gene. V and J are TRBV23 and TRBJ2-3; the table calls TRBD1, which could not be checked here. CDR1 is KGHTA and CDR2 is FQNQQP in the germline V gene. This CDR3 contains 13 residues. Incomplete CDR3 DNA: TGCTCCAGCAGCCGCCGGGACAGGGCAACGCTGTAT. Amino acids: CSSSRRDRATLY. The entire CDR3 is CSSSRRDRATLYF.